This record concerns one TCR beta chain sequence. The CDR3 covers 14 residues. Germline V gene sequence: CDR1 SEHNR, CDR2 FQNEAQ (reference sequence). With 4 bases removed from V and 5 bases from J, the gap between germline ends came to 15 bases. Runs used v3.0 of the immunoSEQ assay and were done at survey level. Data came from immunoSEQ multiplex PCR; TCRdb stores just in-frame clones and leaves some out. Altogether nearly 11,000 clones are present, roughly four fifths being singletons, with the ten largest covering 20%. Every sample had about 0.85-11 million cryopreserved PBMC in it before DNA extraction. The source of the sample is a study of long-term antiretroviral therapy in people with HIV.

The clonotype comes from a man aged 50-60 years with HIV. Specimen: unsorted PBMCs, collected 7.2 years after starting antiretroviral therapy. V and J are TRBV7-9 and TRBJ2-7; possibly TRBD2 for D (6 bases). In nucleotides, the CDR3 is TGTGCCAGCAGCTCGTTCGGAGGGAATGACGAGCAGTACTTC. Translation gives CASSSFGGNDEQYF.